This TCR beta chain was documented in a study of Ad26.COV2.S vaccination and SARS-CoV-2 variants. Specified treatment: approximately 18 received Ad26.COV2.S at low or high dose, single or two shots; 5 received placebo; per-sample allocation not given. Collection of samples fell on day 63 after the first vaccine or placebo injection. On this clone: What it recognizes is unknown.

The study, taken as a whole, reports: Total T cell responses, in the TCR breadth and depth analyses, may have been underestimated. Recipients of either vaccine or placebo displayed similar breadth of non-spike TCRs.

Produced via immunoSEQ multiplex PCR; TCRdb's table is partial and in-frame only. The table shows 440,000 or so clones, with about 92% occurring only once. This clonotype originated in a person aged 18-60 years who received the Ad26.COV2.S COVID-19 vaccine or a placebo. The specimen comprised peripheral blood, sampled in a trial of Ad26.COV2.S vaccine versus placebo.

DNA for the CDR3: TGTGCCAGCAGATCCCGGGGGTCGCGTTACACCGGGGAGCTGTTTTTT. It encodes CASRSRGSRYTGELFF. The V gene is TRBV6-7, the J gene TRBJ2-2, with D possibly being TRBD2 (6 bases). TRBV6-7 is sorted into the ORF group, with uncertain function. V lost 6 bases, J lost 3 bases, and 17 bases lay in between. The CDR3 runs 16 residues.